One sample yielded the 24 T cell receptor beta chains listed below, sequenced in a study of blood T cell repertoires in COVID-19. Only in-frame clones appear in the TCRdb table, and some are missing; sequencing was by immunoSEQ multiplex PCR. The profile shows about 140,000 clones, roughly nine tenths of them singletons. The sequenced sample was peripheral blood. The receptors here all came from a human donor with COVID-19, enrolled during active disease. The donor label of this sample is uncertain.

The chain is built from TRBV9 and TRBJ2-5; 9 bases match TRBD1. Trimming cost V 0 bases and J 4 bases; bases outside gene matches: 7. The CDR3 has 16 amino acids. Germline CDR1 reads SGDLS; CDR2 reads YYNGEE. The CDR3 region has the DNA TGTGCCAGCAGCGTAGGAAACAGGGGGCAGGGAGAGACCCAGTACTTC. This encodes CASSVGNRGQGETQYF.

The chain has TRBV4-1 and TRBJ2-2; D possibly corresponds to TRBD2 (6 bases). Trimming left V 5 bases short and J 5 bases short, with 12 bases between. Germline V gene data show CDR1 as MGHRA and CDR2 as YSYEKL. There are 14 residues in the CDR3. DNA of the CDR3: TGCGCCAGCAGCTATCGTGCGGGGACCGGGGAGCTGTTTTTT. Protein sequence: CASSYRAGTGELFF.

There are a few counts of this clone. V gene TRBV9 combines with J gene TRBJ2-7; D may be TRBD2 (5 bases). V lost 0 bases and J 3 bases, leaving 10 bases between the germline ends. Germline V CDR1 and CDR2: SGDLS, YYNGEE. There are 14 residues in the CDR3. In nucleotides, the CDR3 is TGTGCCAGCAGCGTAGGTATCCGGGACTACGAGCAGTACTTC. As protein: CASSVGIRDYEQYF.

Here the CDR3 DNA reads TGTGCCAGCAGGACGGGGACAGTCAATAATCAGCCCCAGCATTTT. Translation gives CASRTGTVNNQPQHF. This chain uses TRBV6-5 with TRBJ1-5, with TRBD1 matching 7 bases. Germline V gives CDR1 MNHEY, CDR2 SVGAGI. The CDR3 spans 15 residues. J gave up 4 bases and V 6 bases, and 9 bases lay outside the gene matches.

The gene calls are TRBV6-2 or TRBV6-3 and TRBJ1-6; TRBD1 aligns across 8 bases. The CDR3 loop spans 19 amino acids. V trimming: 4 bases; J trimming: 0 bases; junction bases outside the gene matches: 11. Germline V gene data show CDR1 as MNHEY and CDR2 as SVGEGT. CDR3 sequence reads: CASSWDRRGLSSYNSPLHF. DNA for the CDR3: TGTGCCAGCAGTTGGGACAGGCGGGGGCTAAGCTCCTATAATTCACCCCTCCACTTT.

This chain connects TRBV5-1 to TRBJ2-7; a possible D gene is TRBD2 (6 bases). Trimming took 4 bases from V and 0 from J, leaving 14 bases between them. The CDR3 has 15 residues. Germline lookup yields CDR1 SGHRS and CDR2 YFSETQ. The CDR3 loop reads CASSPPTSLSYEQYF. CDR3 bases: TGCGCCAGCAGCCCACCGACTAGTCTCTCCTACGAGCAGTACTTC.

The gene calls are TRBV11-3 and TRBJ1-2, with 8 bases aligning to TRBD1. This CDR3 spans 14 amino acids. J lost 5 bases, V lost 6 bases, and 8 bases had no gene match. Germline V CDR1 and CDR2: SGHNT, YENEEA. The CDR3 sequence is CASRTDRAKYGYTF. In DNA form, the CDR3 reads TGTGCCAGCAGAACGGACAGGGCAAAATATGGCTACACCTTC.

The chain couples TRBV9 to TRBJ2-7; D is possibly TRBD2 (6 bases). V lost 0 bases and J 6 bases, leaving 19 bases between the germline ends. This CDR3 spans 16 amino acids. CDR1 is SGDLS and CDR2 is YYNGEE in the germline V gene. CDR3 in amino acids: CASSVEGGIKRGEQYF. In nucleotides, the CDR3 is TGTGCCAGCAGCGTAGAGGGCGGGATAAAAAGGGGCGAGCAGTACTTC.

The J gene is TRBJ2-7, the V gene TRBV5-1, with TRBD1 matching 11 bases. V shed 0 bases and J 5 bases; nucleotides not matched to a gene: 4. CDR1 SGHRS and CDR2 YFSETQ come from the germline V gene. The length of the CDR3 is 15 residues. The CDR3 DNA follows: TGCGCCAGCAGCTTGGACAGGACAGGGGGCAACGAGCAGTACTTC. Translating it yields CASSLDRTGGNEQYF. Drawing the rest from reference TRBV5-1 and TRBJ2-7, the complete variable domain is KAGVTQTPRYLIKTRGQQVTLSCSPISGHRSVSWYQQTPGQGLQFLFEYFSETQRNKGNFPGRFSGRQFSNSRSEMNVSTLELGDSALYLCASSLDRTGGNEQYFGPGTRLTVT.

The chain's CDR3 is CAWAKGDYGYTF. The CDR3 nucleotides are TGTGCGTGGGCGAAAGGGGACTATGGCTACACCTTC. The chain couples TRBV28 to TRBJ1-2; D possibly corresponds to TRBD1 (5 bases). The CDR3 totals 12 residues. Germline CDR1 and CDR2: MDHEN and SYDVKM.

The table lists this clone with a few counts. This sample also contains other DNA sequences that code for the same CDR3. The chain recombines TRBV7-2 with TRBJ2-7; D unclear. Germline-derived CDR1 and CDR2 are SGHTA and FQGNSA. V shed 4 bases and J shed 3 bases, with 4 bases lying between them. The CDR3 contains 11 residues. Here the CDR3 DNA reads TGTGCCAGCAGCTCCTACTACGAGCAGTACTTC. Protein: CASSSYYEQYF. Combining the CDR3 with reference TRBV7-2 and TRBJ2-7 gives the whole variable domain GAGVSQSPSNKVTEKGKDVELRCDPISGHTALYWYRQSLGQGLEFLIYFQGNSAPDKSGLPSDRFSAERTGGSVSTLTIQRTQQEDSAVYLCASSSYYEQYFGPGTRLTVT.

V gene TRBV29-1 combines with J gene TRBJ1-2; tentative D call: TRBD1 (6 bases). The CDR3 is 13 amino acids. Germline V gene data show CDR1 as SQVTM and CDR2 as ANQGSEA. Trimming took 5 bases from V and 7 from J, leaving 17 bases between them. The CDR3 coding sequence is TGCAGCGTTCCGCATCAGGGGAGGGGTGGCTACACCTTC. This translates into CSVPHQGRGGYTF.

V usage is TRBV10-2 and J usage is TRBJ2-7; 9 bases are a match to TRBD1. CDR1 and CDR2 from the germline V gene are WSHSY and SAAADI. The CDR3 length is 14 residues. V trimming: 3 bases; J trimming: 3 bases; junction bases outside the gene matches: 3. CDR3 sequence: CASSDGTGSYEQYF. The CDR3 nucleotides are TGCGCCAGCAGTGACGGGACAGGGAGCTACGAGCAGTACTTC.

V usage is TRBV3-1 (or the pseudogene TRBV3-2) and J usage is TRBJ2-1, with 9 bases that match TRBD2. Germline V CDR1 and CDR2: LGHDT, YNNKEL (reference sequence). CDR3 length: 15 residues. With V trimmed by 3 bases and J by 7 bases, 7 bases remained unmatched. The CDR3 reads CASSHGSGRRNEQFF. In nucleotides, the CDR3 is TGTGCCAGCAGCCATGGTAGCGGGAGAAGAAATGAGCAGTTCTTC.

The chain combines TRBV5-8 with TRBJ2-7, with D perhaps matching TRBD1 or TRBD2 (6 bases each). CDR1 SGHTS and CDR2 YDEGEE come from the germline V gene. The ends were cut back, 4 bases at V and 5 bases at J, with 16 bases in the middle. The CDR3 is made up of 14 amino acids. Here the CDR3 reads CASSLEGETNEQYF. The CDR3 region has the DNA TGTGCCAGCAGCCTGGAGGGGGAAACAAACGAGCAGTACTTC. Full variable domain (remainder filled in from reference TRBV5-8 and TRBJ2-7): EAGVTQSPTHLIKTRGQQATLRCSPISGHTSVYWYQQALGLGLQFLLWYDEGEERNRGNFPPRFSGRQFPNYSSELNVNALELEDSALYLCASSLEGETNEQYFGPGTRLTVT.

V and J are TRBV4-1 and TRBJ2-1; 8 bases agree with TRBD2. This CDR3 has 17 residues. Germline V lookup: CDR1 MGHRA, CDR2 YSYEKL. V lost 1 base, J lost 8 bases, and 13 bases stayed unmatched. CDR3: CASSQVGVVAGLDEQFF. CDR3 DNA: TGCGCCAGCAGCCAAGTCGGGGTAGTAGCGGGGCTCGATGAGCAGTTCTTC.

The V call is TRBV5-4, the J call TRBJ2-7; possible D gene TRBD2, 6 bases. The germline CDR1 and CDR2 sequences are SGHNT and YYREEE (reference sequence). There are 15 residues in the CDR3. The V end lost 2 bases, the J end lost 2 bases, and 14 bases lay between the germline ends. In DNA form, the CDR3 reads TGTGCCAGCAGCTTATCACACGGGAGTACCTACGAGCAGTACTTC. The encoded protein is CASSLSHGSTYEQYF. The full variable domain, with the rest looked up from reference TRBV5-4 and TRBJ2-7, is ETGVTQSPTHLIKTRGQQVTLRCSSQSGHNTVSWYQQALGQGPQFIFQYYREEENGRGNFPPRFSGLQFPNYSSELNVNALELDDSALYLCASSLSHGSTYEQYFGPGTRLTVT.

This clone was counted a few times. The V gene is TRBV15, the J gene TRBJ2-5; tentatively, D is TRBD2 (6 bases). In germline, CDR1 is LNHNV, CDR2 YYDKDF (reference sequence). The CDR3 covers 14 residues. Trimming shortened V by 0 bases and J by 7 bases, and 12 bases separated the two germline ends. The DNA of the CDR3 is TGTGCCACCAGCAGAGATTCGGTGGGGGGGACCCAGTACTTC. This encodes CATSRDSVGGTQYF. The whole variable domain, filled in from reference TRBV15 and TRBJ2-5, reads DAMVIQNPRYQVTQFGKPVTLSCSQTLNHNVMYWYQQKSSQAPKLLFHYYDKDFNNEADTPDNFQSRRPNTSFCFLDIRSPGLGDTAMYLCATSRDSVGGTQYFGPGTRLLVL.

The chain couples TRBV7-9 to TRBJ2-7; maybe TRBD2 (5 bases). V shed 5 bases and J shed 9 bases, with 17 bases lying between them. Germline-derived CDR1 and CDR2 are SEHNR and FQNEAQ (reference sequence). There are 13 residues in the CDR3. Here the CDR3 DNA reads TGTGCCAGCAGCGTAGAAGGGAGCAGTGGGCAGTACTTC. Translated: CASSVEGSSGQYF.

Only a few counts were recorded for this clone. The chain links TRBV14 to TRBJ2-1, with 12 nucleotides matching TRBD1. Germline CDR1 SGHDN, CDR2 FVKESK. The CDR3 sequence is 17 residues long. J was trimmed by 8 bases and V by 3 bases; bases with no gene match: 11. As DNA, the CDR3 is TGTGCCAGCAGCCATCGCCTGGGACAGGGGGCGCGCGATGAGCAGTTCTTC. The encoded protein is CASSHRLGQGARDEQFF.

The chain joins TRBV5-1 to TRBJ2-1; 11 bases fit TRBD2. Trimming removed 1 base from V and 1 base from J; junction bases left unmatched: 10. Germline V gives CDR1 SGHRS, CDR2 YFSETQ. This CDR3 has 19 amino acids. CDR3: CASSLKNTSGGQSYNEQFF. DNA of the CDR3: TGCGCCAGCAGCTTGAAGAACACTAGCGGGGGCCAATCCTACAATGAGCAGTTCTTC.

The CDR3 protein is CASTPSGTSGNTQYF. The CDR3 DNA sequence: TGTGCCAGCACTCCCTCCGGGACTAGCGGGAATACGCAGTATTTT. The rearrangement uses TRBV6-6 and TRBJ2-3; 13 positions match TRBD2. Germline V lookup: CDR1 MNHNY, CDR2 SVGAGI (reference sequence). J lost 7 bases, V lost 7 bases, and 8 bases had no gene match. The CDR3 has 15 residues.

The V and J genes are TRBV5-5 and TRBJ2-3; D perhaps matches TRBD2 (5 bases). This CDR3 is 14 amino acids long. V lost 6 bases and J 2 bases, leaving 13 bases between the germline ends. Germline V gives CDR1 SGHKS, CDR2 YYEKEE (reference sequence). The CDR3 region is CASITGSLTDTQYF. CDR3 nucleotide sequence: TGTGCCAGCATTACGGGGTCTCTCACAGATACGCAGTATTTT.

The chain recombines TRBV6-5 with TRBJ1-2, with 11 positions matching TRBD1. The CDR3 runs to 14 residues. CDR1 is MNHEY, CDR2 SVGAGI, per germline. The J segment lost 7 bases and the V segment lost 4 bases, leaving 5 bases of the junction unmatched. CDR3 loop: CASSWDRGSGGYTF. CDR3 DNA: TGTGCCAGCAGTTGGGACAGGGGGAGCGGTGGCTACACCTTC.